Shown below are 13 T cell receptor beta chains from a single sample sequenced in a study of identical twins. TCRdb used MiXCR to reprocess the 5' RACE reads, holding one entry per CDR3 protein. The sample lists hundreds of thousands of distinct CDR3 sequences; roughly 6.2% were seen once. The source material was naive T cells sorted from blood. The receptors originated from a man aged 18 to 29 in good health.

The chain has TRBV20-1 and TRBJ2-2, with TRBD1 matching 8 bases. Per germline, CDR1 DFQATT and CDR2 SNEGSKA (reference sequence). CDR3 size: 14 residues. V lost 5 bases to trimming and J lost 7 bases; unmatched junction nucleotides: 9. In nucleotides, the CDR3 is TGCAGTGCTGGGGCAGGGGGCTCTGTCGGGGAGCTGTTTTTT. It yields the protein CSAGAGGSVGELFF.

This sequence joins TRBV5-1 and TRBJ2-1; 15 bases map to TRBD2. The CDR3 is 19 residues long. Germline CDR1 and CDR2: SGHRS and YFSETQ. V lost 4 bases and J lost 0; bases outside the gene matches: 8. The CDR3 loop is CASSPGLAGGMSSYNEQFF. In DNA form, the CDR3 reads TGCGCCAGCAGCCCCGGACTAGCGGGAGGGATGAGCTCCTACAATGAGCAGTTCTTC.

Ten or more counts support this clonotype. V gene TRBV12-3 or TRBV12-4 combines with J gene TRBJ1-1; TRBD1 might be the D (6 bases). With 5 bases removed from V and 0 bases from J, the gap between germline ends came to 13 bases. The CDR3 contains 15 residues. CDR3 residues: CASSPGTIMNTEAFF. DNA of the CDR3: TGTGCCAGCAGTCCCGGGACAATCATGAACACTGAAGCTTTCTTT.

The sample holds many counts of this clonotype. The chain's CDR3 is CSVGGSALLSRWNEQFF. The CDR3 DNA reads as TGCAGCGTTGGTGGTAGCGCCCTATTATCTAGGTGGAATGAGCAGTTCTTC. This rearrangement joins TRBV29-1 to TRBJ2-1; tentatively, D is TRBD2 (5 bases). Germline values: CDR1 SQVTM, CDR2 ANQGSEA. This CDR3 is built from 17 residues. Trimming removed 4 bases at V and 7 bases at J, with 26 bases between.

The sample holds many counts of this clonotype. V usage is TRBV25-1 and J usage is TRBJ2-1; the D gene is possibly TRBD2 (6 bases). V dropped 1 base and J dropped 4 bases, with 11 bases sitting between them. Per the germline V gene, CDR1 is MGHDK and CDR2 is SYGVNS. This CDR3 has 15 amino acids. The CDR3 reads CASSESGTSYNEQFF. CDR3 sequence (DNA): TGTGCCAGCAGTGAATCCGGGACTTCATACAATGAGCAGTTCTTC.

This clonotype was seen at least ten times. The chain combines TRBV9 with TRBJ2-1, with D unclear. There are 14 residues in the CDR3. Trimming took off 0 bases at V and 2 bases at J, with 6 bases between the two ends. CDR1 and CDR2 from the germline V gene are SGDLS and YYNGEE. The CDR3 DNA is TGTGCCAGCAGCGTAGAAGGGACCTACAATGAGCAGTTCTTC. Amino acid sequence: CASSVEGTYNEQFF.

The rearrangement links TRBV10-2 to TRBJ2-1; no reliable D call. The germline V gene has CDR1 WSHSY and CDR2 SAAADI. V was pared by 6 bases and J by 10 bases, with 10 bases between. This CDR3 contains 11 residues. Here the CDR3 DNA reads TGCGCCAGCAGGGGTATGCACGAGCAGTTCTTC. Its protein is CASRGMHEQFF.

This clonotype has a handful of counts. This sequence joins TRBV6-1 and TRBJ2-7, with D possibly matching TRBD1 (6 bases). The V gene's germline CDR1 is MNHNS and CDR2 SASEGT. With 6 bases removed from V and 0 bases from J, the gap between germline ends came to 18 bases. This CDR3 is 16 amino acids long. The CDR3 DNA is TGTGCCAGCAGCGGACAGCCCAAAACTCGCTCCTACGAGCAGTACGTC. Translation gives CASSGQPKTRSYEQYV.

Ten or more counts support this clonotype. The J gene is TRBJ2-7, the V gene TRBV10-3; possibly TRBD1 for D (5 bases). Per germline, CDR1 ENHRY and CDR2 SYGVKD. The CDR3 has 12 residues. V was cut by 4 bases and J by 3 bases, with 7 bases left in between. The CDR3 region is CAISGDSYEQYV. CDR3 coding DNA: TGTGCCATCAGTGGAGACAGCTACGAGCAGTACGTC.

This clonotype was detected a few times. V and J are TRBV11-2 and TRBJ1-1; TRBD1 matches 12 bases. Germline-derived CDR1 and CDR2 are SGHAT and FQNNGV. CDR3 length equals 17 residues. V trimming: 7 bases; J trimming: 1 base; junction bases outside the gene matches: 10. This CDR3 reads CASTSIRDRGPNTEAFF. The CDR3 region has the DNA TGTGCCAGCACCTCAATCAGGGACAGGGGGCCGAACACTGAAGCTTTCTTT.

The chain carries TRBV5-1 and TRBJ1-2, with D perhaps matching TRBD1 (6 bases). The CDR3 is made up of 15 amino acids. Germline V gives CDR1 SGHRS, CDR2 YFSETQ. The V and J ends lost 4 bases and 4 bases respectively, with 17 bases between them. CDR3 sequence (DNA): TGCGCCAGCAGCCCGACTAGACAGGACTTCTATGGCTACACCTTC. It is translated as CASSPTRQDFYGYTF.

The chain is built from TRBV15 and TRBJ2-7; 10 bases match TRBD1. The CDR3 has 14 amino acids. Germline V gives CDR1 LNHNV, CDR2 YYDKDF (reference sequence). With V trimmed by 4 bases and J by 6 bases, 6 bases remained unmatched. The CDR3 sequence is CATSNRDRGSEQYV. Written as DNA, the CDR3 is TGTGCCACCAGCAACCGGGACAGGGGTAGCGAGCAGTACGTC.

This chain connects TRBV5-1 to TRBJ2-5; D could derive from TRBD1 or TRBD2 (5 bases each). V gave up 4 bases and J gave up 1 base, with 11 bases separating them. This CDR3 spans 14 amino acids. Germline V lookup: CDR1 SGHRS, CDR2 YFSETQ. The DNA of the CDR3 is TGCGCCAGCAGCCAGGGACGAAGCCAAGAGACCCAGTACTTC. Encoded protein: CASSQGRSQETQYF.